These 3 T cell receptor beta chains were all obtained from the same sample, sequenced in a study of PD-L1 blockade in urothelial cancer. Using immunoSEQ multiplex PCR, the repertoire was profiled, and TCRdb retains in-frame clones only, with some absent. Of around 63,000 clones in the sample, 80% to 90% were seen once. Time point of the sample: pretreatment peripheral blood. The sample was PBMCs, taken around atezolizumab (anti-PD-L1) treatment. The receptors shown here come from an older man with urothelial cancer.

CDR3 protein: CASSLGSSSGANVLTF. CDR3 nucleotides: TGCGCCAGCAGCTTGGGCTCCAGCTCTGGGGCCAACGTCCTGACTTTC. V gene TRBV5-1 combines with J gene TRBJ2-6; D is unresolved. CDR1 is SGHRS and CDR2 is YFSETQ in the germline V gene. CDR3 length equals 16 residues. V lost 0 bases and J lost 0, with 7 bases in between.

CDR3 nucleotides: TGTGCCAGTAAACCCGGACAGGCTAACTATGGCTACACCTTC. Protein sequence: CASKPGQANYGYTF. V is TRBV19 and J is TRBJ1-2; 7 nucleotides align to TRBD1. The J segment lost 0 bases and the V segment lost 7 bases, leaving 5 bases of the junction unmatched. CDR1 is LNHDA and CDR2 is SQIVND in the germline V gene (reference sequence). The CDR3 contains 14 residues.

The chain carries TRBV9 and TRBJ2-7, with 8 positions matching TRBD1. Germline CDR1 SGDLS, CDR2 YYNGEE. This CDR3 region has 15 residues. V shed 0 bases and J 6 bases; nucleotides not matched to a gene: 8. The CDR3 region has the DNA TGTGCCAGCAGCGTAGGATCCGGGACAGGTCTCGAGCAGTACTTC. Translating it yields CASSVGSGTGLEQYF. Combining the CDR3 with reference TRBV9 and TRBJ2-7 gives the whole variable domain DSGVTQTPKHLITATGQRVTLRCSPRSGDLSVYWYQQSLDQGLQFLIQYYNGEERAKGNILERFSAQQFPDLHSELNLSSLELGDSALYFCASSVGSGTGLEQYFGPGTRLTVT.